This T cell receptor beta chain appears in the sequencing data of a study of a mutant IDH1 vaccine in newly diagnosed glioma. Time point indicated: week 11, during vaccination. Vaccination comprised doses that each held 300 ug of mutant IDH1 20-mer peptide, plus topical imiquimod. The CDR3 contains 14 residues. The germline V gene has CDR1 MNHEY and CDR2 SMNVEV (reference sequence). The V and J ends lost 5 bases and 0 bases respectively, with 10 bases between them. Points on this clone: The antigen remains unidentified.

Measured with immunoSEQ multiplex PCR; TCRdb has only the in-frame clones, and not every one. The data contain 100,000 to 120,000 clones, roughly 90% of them singletons. This material consisted of PBMCs, taken from a glioma patient whose treatment included an IDH1 peptide vaccine. The chain combines TRBV27 with TRBJ1-1; D might be TRBD1 (6 bases). This TCR was sampled from a woman aged 50 to 60 with glioma. CDR3 coding DNA: TGTGCCAGCAGTCTGCAGGGGCTGAACACTGAAGCTTTCTTT. Its protein is CASSLQGLNTEAFF.